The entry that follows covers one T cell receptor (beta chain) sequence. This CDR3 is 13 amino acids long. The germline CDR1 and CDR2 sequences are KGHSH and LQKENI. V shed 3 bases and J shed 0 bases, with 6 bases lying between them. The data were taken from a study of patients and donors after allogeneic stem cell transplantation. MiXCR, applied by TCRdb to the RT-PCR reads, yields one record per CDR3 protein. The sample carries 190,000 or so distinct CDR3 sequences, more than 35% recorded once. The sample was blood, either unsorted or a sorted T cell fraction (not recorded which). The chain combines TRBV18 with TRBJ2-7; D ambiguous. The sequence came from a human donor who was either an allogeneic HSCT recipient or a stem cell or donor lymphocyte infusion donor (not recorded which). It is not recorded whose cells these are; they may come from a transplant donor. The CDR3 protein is CASSPQYSYEQYF. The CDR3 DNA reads TGTGCCAGCTCACCGCAATACTCCTACGAGCAGTACTTC.